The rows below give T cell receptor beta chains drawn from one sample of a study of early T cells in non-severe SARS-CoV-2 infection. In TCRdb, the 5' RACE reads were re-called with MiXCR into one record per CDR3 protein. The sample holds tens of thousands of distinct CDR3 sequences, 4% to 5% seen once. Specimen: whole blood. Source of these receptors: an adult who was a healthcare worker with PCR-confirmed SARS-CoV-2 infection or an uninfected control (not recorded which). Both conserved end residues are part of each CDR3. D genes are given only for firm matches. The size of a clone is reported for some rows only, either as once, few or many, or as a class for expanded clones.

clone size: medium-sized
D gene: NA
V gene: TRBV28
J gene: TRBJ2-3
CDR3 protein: CASSTRTNADTQYF
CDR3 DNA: TGTGCCAGCAGTACCAGGACAAACGCAGATACGCAGTATTTT

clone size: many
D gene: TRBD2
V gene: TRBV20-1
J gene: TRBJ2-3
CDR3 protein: CSGGKREFGTDTQYF
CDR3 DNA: TGCAGTGGGGGCAAGCGGGAGTTTGGTACAGATACGCAGTATTTT

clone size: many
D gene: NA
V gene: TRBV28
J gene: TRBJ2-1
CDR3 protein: CASSLNYHNEQFF
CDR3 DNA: TGTGCCAGCAGTTTAAACTATCACAATGAGCAGTTCTTC

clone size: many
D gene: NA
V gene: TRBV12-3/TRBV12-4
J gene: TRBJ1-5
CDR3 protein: CASSGRRQNQPQHF
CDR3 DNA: TGTGCCAGCAGCGGACGACGCCAAAATCAGCCCCAGCATTTT

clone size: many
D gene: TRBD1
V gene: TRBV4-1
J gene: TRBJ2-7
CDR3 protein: CASSQRLPGTAQIPEQYF
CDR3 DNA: TGCGCCAGCAGCCAACGACTTCCCGGGACAGCTCAAATACCCGAGCAGTACTTC

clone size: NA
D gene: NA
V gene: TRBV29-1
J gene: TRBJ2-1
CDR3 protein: CSVGKGNEQFF
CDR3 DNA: TGCAGCGTGGGGAAGGGGAATGAGCAGTTCTTC

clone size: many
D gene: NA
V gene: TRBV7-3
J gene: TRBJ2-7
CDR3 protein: CASTNNTLLGYEQYF
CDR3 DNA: TGTGCCAGTACCAATAACACCCTACTAGGCTACGAGCAGTACTTC

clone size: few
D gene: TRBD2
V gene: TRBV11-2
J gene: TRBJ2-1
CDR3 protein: CASSSREGQQFF
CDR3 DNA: TGTGCCAGCAGCTCTCGGGAGGGCCAGCAGTTCTTC

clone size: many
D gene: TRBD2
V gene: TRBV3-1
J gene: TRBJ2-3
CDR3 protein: CASSKPLAGGADTQYF
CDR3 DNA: TGTGCCAGCAGCAAGCCACTAGCGGGGGGGGCAGATACGCAGTATTTT

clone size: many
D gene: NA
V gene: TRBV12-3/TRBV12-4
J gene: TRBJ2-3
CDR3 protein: CASTPTVGDTQYF
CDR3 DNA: TGTGCCAGCACTCCTACGGTCGGAGATACGCAGTATTTT

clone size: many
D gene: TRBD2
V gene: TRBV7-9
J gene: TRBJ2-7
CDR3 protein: CASSFSIPGGGYEQYF
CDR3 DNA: TGTGCCAGCAGCTTCAGTATCCCGGGAGGGGGCTACGAGCAGTACTTC

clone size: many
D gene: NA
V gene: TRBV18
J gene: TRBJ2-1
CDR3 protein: CASFSLYNEQFF
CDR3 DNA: TGTGCCAGCTTCTCCCTTTACAATGAGCAGTTCTTC

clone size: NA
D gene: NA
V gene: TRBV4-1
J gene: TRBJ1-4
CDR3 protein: CASSQDQGRGLNEKLFF
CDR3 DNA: TGCGCCAGCAGCCAAGATCAGGGGAGGGGACTTAATGAAAAACTGTTTTTT

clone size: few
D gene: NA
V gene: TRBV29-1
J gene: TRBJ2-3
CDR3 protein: CSVDQTDTQYF
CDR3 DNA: TGCAGCGTTGACCAGACAGATACGCAGTATTTT

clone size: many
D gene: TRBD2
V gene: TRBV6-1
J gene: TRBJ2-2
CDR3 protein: CASSETSGGIGELFF
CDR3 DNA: TGTGCCAGCAGTGAGACTAGCGGGGGTATCGGGGAGCTGTTTTTT

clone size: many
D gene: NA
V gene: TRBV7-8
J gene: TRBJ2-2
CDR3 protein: CASSLVGGGTGELFF
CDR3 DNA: TGTGCCAGCAGCTTAGTAGGAGGGGGCACCGGGGAGCTGTTTTTT

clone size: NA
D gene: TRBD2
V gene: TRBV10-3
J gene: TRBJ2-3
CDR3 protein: CAIGAGWGTDTQYF
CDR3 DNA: TGTGCCATTGGAGCGGGATGGGGCACAGATACGCAGTATTTT

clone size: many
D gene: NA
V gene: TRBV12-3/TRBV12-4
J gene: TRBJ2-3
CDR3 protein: CASSYGGLGLTDTQYF
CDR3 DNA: TGTGCCAGCAGTTATGGGGGGCTAGGACTCACAGATACGCAGTATTTT

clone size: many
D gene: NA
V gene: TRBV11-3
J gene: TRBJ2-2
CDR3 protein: CASSLAGKGFMGPSTGELFF
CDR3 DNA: TGTGCCAGCAGCTTAGCTGGCAAAGGCTTCATGGGGCCGAGCACCGGGGAGCTGTTTTTT

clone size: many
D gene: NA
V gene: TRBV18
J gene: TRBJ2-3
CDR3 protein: CASSPSTTDTQYF
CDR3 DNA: TGTGCCAGCTCACCCTCAACCACAGATACGCAGTATTTT

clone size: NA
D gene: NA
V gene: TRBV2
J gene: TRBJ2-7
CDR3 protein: CASVRAAASYEQYF
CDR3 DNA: TGTGCCAGCGTGCGGGCGGCAGCATCCTACGAGCAGTACTTC

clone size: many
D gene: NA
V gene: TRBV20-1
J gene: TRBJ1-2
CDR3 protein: CSARPVALYGYTF
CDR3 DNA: TGCAGTGCTAGACCCGTGGCCCTCTATGGCTACACCTTC

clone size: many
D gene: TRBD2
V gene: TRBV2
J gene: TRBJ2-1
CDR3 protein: CASRLGLAVSYNEQFF
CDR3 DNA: TGTGCCAGCAGACTAGGACTAGCGGTTTCGTACAATGAGCAGTTCTTC

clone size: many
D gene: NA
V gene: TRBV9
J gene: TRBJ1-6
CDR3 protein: CASSVGQGGSPLHF
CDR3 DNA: TGTGCCAGCAGCGTAGGTCAAGGGGGATCACCCCTCCACTTT

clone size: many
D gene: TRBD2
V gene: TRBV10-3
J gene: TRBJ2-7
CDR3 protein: CATALAGGLFGSYEQYF
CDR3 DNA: TGTGCCACCGCTCTAGCGGGAGGGTTGTTCGGCTCCTACGAGCAGTACTTC

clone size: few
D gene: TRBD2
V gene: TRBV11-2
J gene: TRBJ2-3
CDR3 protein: CASSLAGGFKDTQYF
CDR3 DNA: TGTGCCAGCAGCTTAGCGGGAGGTTTCAAAGATACGCAGTATTTT

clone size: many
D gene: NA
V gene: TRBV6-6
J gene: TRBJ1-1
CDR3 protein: CASSYESNTEAFF
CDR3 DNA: TGTGCCAGCAGTTACGAATCGAACACTGAAGCTTTCTTT

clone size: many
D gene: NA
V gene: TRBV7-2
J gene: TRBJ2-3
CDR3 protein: CASSLAGHHTDTQYF
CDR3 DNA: TGTGCCAGCAGCTTAGCCGGACACCACACAGATACGCAGTATTTT

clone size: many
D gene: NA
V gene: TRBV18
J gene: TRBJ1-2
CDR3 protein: CASSQESNYGYTF
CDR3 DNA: TGTGCCAGCTCACAAGAGTCTAACTATGGCTACACCTTC

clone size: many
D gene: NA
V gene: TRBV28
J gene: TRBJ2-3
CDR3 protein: CASSPTGPLKDTDTQYF
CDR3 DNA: TGTGCCAGCAGCCCCACCGGGCCCCTTAAAGACACAGATACGCAGTATTTT

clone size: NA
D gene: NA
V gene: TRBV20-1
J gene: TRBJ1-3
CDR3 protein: CSASVTGTSGNTIYF
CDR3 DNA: TGCAGTGCTAGCGTTACCGGGACATCTGGAAACACCATATATTTT

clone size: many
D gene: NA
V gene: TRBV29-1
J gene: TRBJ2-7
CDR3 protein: CSVGGVNEQYF
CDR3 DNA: TGCAGCGTTGGAGGGGTCAACGAGCAGTACTTC

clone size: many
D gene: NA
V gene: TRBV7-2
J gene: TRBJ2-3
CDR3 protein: CASSIGQISYNFRTDTQYF
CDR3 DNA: TGTGCCAGCAGCATCGGACAGATCTCCTACAATTTTCGCACAGATACGCAGTATTTT

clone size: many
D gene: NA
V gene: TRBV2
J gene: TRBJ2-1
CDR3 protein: CASSGQSRNEQFF
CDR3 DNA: TGTGCCAGCAGCGGACAATCCCGCAATGAGCAGTTCTTC

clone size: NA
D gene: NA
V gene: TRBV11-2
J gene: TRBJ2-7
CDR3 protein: CASSLDPGEGPYEQYF
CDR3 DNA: TGTGCCAGCAGCTTAGACCCAGGGGAGGGGCCCTACGAGCAGTACTTC

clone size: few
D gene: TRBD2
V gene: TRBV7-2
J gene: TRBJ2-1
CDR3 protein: CASSSPLPLAGGRNKYNEQFF
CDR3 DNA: TGTGCCAGCAGCTCCCCTCTCCCGCTAGCGGGGGGGCGTAATAAGTACAATGAGCAGTTCTTC

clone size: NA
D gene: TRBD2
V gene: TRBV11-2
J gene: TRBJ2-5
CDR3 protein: CASNRLAGGFETQYF
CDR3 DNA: TGTGCCAGCAACCGACTAGCGGGAGGATTCGAGACCCAGTACTTC

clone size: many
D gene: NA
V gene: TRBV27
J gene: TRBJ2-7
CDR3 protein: CASSLSSGYEQYF
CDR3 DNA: TGTGCCAGCAGTTTATCATCGGGCTACGAGCAGTACTTC

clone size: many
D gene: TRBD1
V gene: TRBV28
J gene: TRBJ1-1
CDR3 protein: CASLTQGGAIEAFF
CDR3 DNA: TGTGCCAGCCTTACACAGGGGGGGGCTATTGAAGCTTTCTTT

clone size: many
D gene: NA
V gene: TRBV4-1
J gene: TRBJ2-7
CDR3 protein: CASSQDYSASYEQYF
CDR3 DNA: TGCGCCAGCAGCCAAGACTACAGCGCGTCCTACGAGCAGTACTTC

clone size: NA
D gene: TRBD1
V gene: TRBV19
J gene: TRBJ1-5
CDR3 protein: CASRTGGDQPQHF
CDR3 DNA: TGTGCCAGTAGGACAGGGGGCGATCAGCCCCAGCATTTT

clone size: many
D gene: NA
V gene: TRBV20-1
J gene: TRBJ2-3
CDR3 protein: CSARGTGTTSTDTQYF
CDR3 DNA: TGCAGTGCTAGAGGCACCGGGACCACAAGTACAGATACGCAGTATTTT

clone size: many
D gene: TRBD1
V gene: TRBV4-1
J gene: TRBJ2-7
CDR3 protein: CASSQTGGNYEQYF
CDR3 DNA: TGCGCCAGCAGCCAGACAGGGGGCAACTACGAGCAGTACTTC

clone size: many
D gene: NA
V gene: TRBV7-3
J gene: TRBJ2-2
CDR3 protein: CASREQGYGGELFF
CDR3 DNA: TGTGCCAGCAGAGAACAGGGCTACGGCGGGGAGCTGTTTTTT

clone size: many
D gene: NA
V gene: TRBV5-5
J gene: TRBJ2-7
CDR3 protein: CASSSGGLFSYEQYF
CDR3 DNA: TGTGCCAGCAGCTCCGGTGGGTTATTCTCCTACGAGCAGTACTTC

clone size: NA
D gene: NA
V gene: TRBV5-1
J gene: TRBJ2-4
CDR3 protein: CASSLAWGGIQYF
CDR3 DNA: TGCGCCAGCAGCTTAGCGTGGGGCGGCATTCAGTACTTC

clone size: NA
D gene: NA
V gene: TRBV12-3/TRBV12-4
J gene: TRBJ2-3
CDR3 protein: CASQAEQGGRYDTLYF
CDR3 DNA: TGTGCCAGCCAAGCGGAGCAGGGGGGGCGTTACGATACGCTGTATTTT

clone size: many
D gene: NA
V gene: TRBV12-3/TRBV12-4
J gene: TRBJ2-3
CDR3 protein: CASSLGRGTDTQYF
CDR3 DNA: TGTGCCAGCAGTTTGGGCAGGGGCACAGATACGCAGTATTTT

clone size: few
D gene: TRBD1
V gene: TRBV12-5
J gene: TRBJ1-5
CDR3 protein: CASGDTGANQPQHF
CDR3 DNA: TGTGCTAGTGGGGATACAGGGGCGAATCAGCCCCAGCATTTT

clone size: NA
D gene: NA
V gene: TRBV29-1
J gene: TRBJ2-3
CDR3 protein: CSARQGTDTQYF
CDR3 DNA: TGCAGCGCACGACAGGGCACAGATACGCAGTATTTT

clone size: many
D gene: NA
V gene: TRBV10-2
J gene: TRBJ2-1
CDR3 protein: CASSGGGAYNEQFF
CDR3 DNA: TGCGCCAGCAGTGGGGGCGGGGCCTACAATGAGCAGTTCTTC

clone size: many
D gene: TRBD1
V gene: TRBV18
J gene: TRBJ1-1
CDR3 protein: CASSPPGTGPTEAFF
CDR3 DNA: TGTGCCAGCTCACCTCCCGGGACAGGGCCCACTGAAGCTTTCTTT

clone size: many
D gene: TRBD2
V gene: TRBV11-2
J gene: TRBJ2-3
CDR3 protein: CASSHTSGRLDTQYF
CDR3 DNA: TGTGCCAGCAGCCACACTAGCGGGAGATTAGATACGCAGTATTTT

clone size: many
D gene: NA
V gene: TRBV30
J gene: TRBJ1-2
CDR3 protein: CAWSVPRRQLGRIRYGYGYTF
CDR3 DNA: TGTGCCTGGAGTGTACCCCGTCGACAGCTAGGGAGAATTCGCTATGGCTATGGCTACACCTTC

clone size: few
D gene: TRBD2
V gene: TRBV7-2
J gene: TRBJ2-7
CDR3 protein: CASSLVRGGTYEQYF
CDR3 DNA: TGTGCCAGCAGCTTAGTGCGCGGGGGAACCTACGAGCAGTACTTC